Listed below are T cell receptor beta chains from one sample, sequenced in a study of T cell responses to AZD1222 COVID-19 vaccine. Here immunoSEQ multiplex PCR was the method, and the copy in TCRdb shows in-frame clones only, minus some. This table holds about 140,000 clones, roughly 90% found once. The specimen comprised peripheral blood, sampled 28 days after the second AZD1222 dose. The origin of the receptors is an adult who received the AZD1222 COVID-19 vaccine. Each CDR3 is given with its conserved first and last residue. The D gene is left open where the match is weak. For some rows the clone size is stated as once, few or many, or as a class when expanded; others skip it.

>TRBD2|NA|TRBV4-2|TRBJ2-1
CASSSTSGRFGNEQFF
TGTGCCAGCAGCTCGACTAGCGGGAGGTTTGGCAATGAGCAGTTCTTC
>TRBD1|NA|TRBV6-2/TRBV6-3|TRBJ1-5
CASSYFLTGGIGNQPQHF
TGTGCCAGCAGTTACTTCCTTACAGGGGGGATAGGCAATCAGCCCCAGCATTTT
>NA|NA|TRBV7-9|TRBJ2-1
CASSPRDLYSYNEQFF
TGTGCCAGCAGCCCCCGGGATCTTTACTCCTACAATGAGCAGTTCTTC
>TRBD1|NA|TRBV7-9|TRBJ1-3
CASSTGTGRSGNTIYF
TGTGCCAGCAGCACGGGGACAGGACGAAGTGGAAACACCATATATTTT
>NA|NA|TRBV12-3/TRBV12-4|TRBJ1-6
CASSLYRASPLHF
TGTGCCAGCAGTCTATACAGGGCCTCACCCCTCCACTTT
>NA|once|TRBV5-1|TRBJ2-5
CASSASGTRGEYF
TGCGCCAGCAGCGCATCCGGGACACGAGGGGAGTACTTC
>NA|NA|TRBV2|TRBJ1-3
CASRLRGGNTIYF
TGTGCCAGCAGGTTAAGGGGGGGAAACACCATATATTTT
>TRBD1|medium-sized|TRBV6-5|TRBJ2-5
CASRTGGGETQYF
TGTGCCAGCAGGACAGGGGGTGGGGAGACCCAGTACTTC
>NA|NA|TRBV12-3/TRBV12-4|TRBJ1-3
CASSPAGNTIYF
TGTGCCAGCAGTCCTGCTGGAAACACCATATATTTT
>TRBD2|NA|TRBV13|TRBJ2-1
CASSIRAGGHYNEQFF
TGTGCCAGCAGCATCAGAGCGGGGGGACACTACAATGAGCAGTTCTTC
>TRBD1|NA|TRBV2|TRBJ1-2
CASTQGAGGNYGYTF
TGTGCCAGCACCCAAGGGGCAGGGGGCAACTATGGCTACACCTTC
>NA|NA|TRBV6-4|TRBJ2-1
CASSDSAGVDEQFF
TGTGCCAGCAGTGACTCGGCCGGGGTCGATGAGCAGTTCTTC
>NA|NA|TRBV9|TRBJ1-2
CASSVTENYGYTF
TGTGCCAGCAGCGTGACAGAAAACTATGGCTACACCTTC
>NA|once|TRBV3-1/TRBV3-2|TRBJ2-2
CASSQGVFGELFF
TGTGCCAGCAGCCAAGGGGTGTTCGGGGAGCTGTTTTTT
>NA|NA|TRBV3-1/TRBV3-2|TRBJ1-2
CASSQDSRRYGYTF
TGTGCCAGCAGCCAAGATTCCAGGAGGTATGGCTACACCTTC
>NA|NA|TRBV28|TRBJ1-2
CASSMIGAINYGYTF
TGTGCCAGCAGCATGATAGGGGCCATTAACTATGGCTACACCTTC
>TRBD2|few|TRBV4-2|TRBJ2-3
CASSQVGLAGTDTQYF
TGTGCCAGCAGCCAAGTTGGGCTAGCGGGGACAGATACGCAGTATTTT
>NA|NA|TRBV4-1|TRBJ1-1
CASSHPDELQANTEAFF
TGCGCCAGCAGCCACCCCGACGAGCTTCAGGCTAACACTGAAGCTTTCTTT
>TRBD1|NA|TRBV5-1|TRBJ2-7
CASSTPGGEQYF
TGCGCCAGCAGCACTCCAGGGGGCGAGCAGTACTTC
>NA|once|TRBV27|TRBJ2-1
CASSPWSGPSYNEQFF
TGTGCCAGCAGTCCCTGGAGCGGGCCCTCCTACAATGAGCAGTTCTTC
>NA|once|TRBV19|TRBJ2-2
CASRTNRGGNGELFF
TGTGCCAGTAGGACCAACAGGGGAGGTAACGGGGAGCTGTTTTTT
>NA|NA|TRBV19|TRBJ1-6
CASSLGVSYNSPLHF
TGTGCCAGTAGCCTAGGGGTCTCCTATAATTCACCCCTCCACTTT
>NA|NA|TRBV28|TRBJ1-2
CASSFSRQNQYGYTF
TGTGCCAGCAGTTTCAGCCGACAGAATCAATATGGCTACACCTTC
>TRBD2|NA|TRBV4-1|TRBJ2-3
CASSHGAGVADTQYF
TGCGCCAGCAGCCACGGGGCGGGGGTGGCCGATACGCAGTATTTT
>NA|NA|TRBV5-1|TRBJ1-5
CASSLLPGNQPQHF
TGCGCCAGCAGCTTATTACCAGGAAATCAGCCCCAGCATTTT
>NA|NA|TRBV18|TRBJ1-2
CASSPPSQGSYYGYTF
TGTGCCAGCTCACCACCGTCCCAGGGTAGCTACTATGGCTACACCTTC
>TRBD1|NA|TRBV10-3|TRBJ1-2
CAITPGTGTNYGYTF
TGTGCCATCACCCCCGGGACAGGGACTAACTATGGCTACACCTTT
>NA|once|TRBV13|TRBJ2-1
CASRYRGSNEQFF
TGTGCCAGCAGATATAGGGGGTCCAATGAGCAGTTCTTC
>NA|NA|TRBV7-8|TRBJ2-2
CASSLDAPRELFF
TGTGCCAGCAGCTTAGATGCCCCCCGGGAGCTGTTTTTT
>TRBD1|NA|TRBV19|TRBJ1-5
CASQLWTGGNQPQHF
TGTGCCAGTCAATTGTGGACAGGGGGCAATCAGCCCCAGCATTTT
>TRBD1|NA|TRBV5-1|TRBJ1-2
CASSLGLDPGQGRGYTF
TGCGCCAGCAGCTTGGGGTTGGATCCGGGACAGGGACGCGGCTACACCTTC
>NA|NA|TRBV5-5|TRBJ2-5
CASSLGWGQETQYF
TGTGCCAGCAGCTTAGGTTGGGGACAAGAGACCCAGTACTTC
>NA|NA|TRBV7-2|TRBJ2-1
CASSLGGGRQFF
TGTGCCAGCAGCTTGGGTGGCGGACGGCAGTTCTTC
>NA|NA|TRBV6-2/TRBV6-3|TRBJ1-6
CASSYGSTAYNSPLHF
TGTGCCAGCAGTTACGGCTCGACAGCCTATAATTCACCCCTCCACTTT
>NA|NA|TRBV6-1|TRBJ1-1
CASSDKRRSTEAFF
TGTGCCAGCAGTGATAAAAGAAGAAGCACTGAAGCTTTCTTT
>TRBD2|NA|TRBV24-1|TRBJ2-3
CATSDPGLAGGHTQYF
TGTGCCACCAGTGACCCTGGACTAGCGGGGGGCCATACGCAGTATTTT
>NA|NA|TRBV7-9|TRBJ1-1
CASIGLVNTEAFF
TGTGCCAGCATCGGCTTGGTGAACACTGAAGCTTTCTTT
>TRBD2|once|TRBV7-2|TRBJ2-1
CASSLGLARREQFF
TGTGCCAGCAGCTTAGGACTAGCCCGTCGGGAGCAGTTCTTC
>NA|NA|TRBV27|TRBJ2-1
CASSFEWGSSYNEQFF
TGTGCCAGCAGTTTCGAGTGGGGTAGCTCCTACAATGAGCAGTTCTTC
>NA|NA|TRBV7-9|TRBJ1-1
CASSRAQADTEAFF
TGTGCCAGCAGCCGGGCCCAAGCGGACACTGAAGCTTTCTTT
>NA|NA|TRBV7-2|TRBJ2-5
CASSLEAAEETQYF
TGTGCCAGCAGCTTAGAGGCTGCAGAGGAGACCCAGTACTTC
>NA|NA|TRBV2|TRBJ1-5
CASRAASLTSQHF
TGTGCCAGCAGGGCCGCCTCGTTAACGTCCCAGCATTTT
>TRBD2|NA|TRBV29-1|TRBJ2-7
CSVLRGGIREQYF
TGCAGCGTACTTCGGGGGGGAATACGCGAGCAGTACTTC
>NA|NA|TRBV2|TRBJ1-1
CASSVQGNTEAFF
TGTGCCAGCAGTGTTCAGGGGAACACTGAAGCTTTCTTT
>NA|NA|TRBV12-3/TRBV12-4|TRBJ2-1
CASTPVVLGEQFF
TGTGCCAGCACCCCAGTGGTGTTGGGTGAGCAGTTCTTC
>NA|NA|TRBV7-3|TRBJ2-2
CASSPGGALTGELFF
TGTGCCAGCAGCCCAGGTGGGGCCCTCACCGGGGAGCTGTTTTTT
>NA|NA|TRBV12-3/TRBV12-4|TRBJ2-1
CASKSVRYNEQFF
TGTGCCAGCAAATCGGTCAGATACAATGAGCAGTTCTTC
>TRBD2|NA|TRBV7-2|TRBJ2-1
CASSATSGKGNEQFF
TGTGCCAGCAGCGCTACTAGCGGGAAAGGGAATGAGCAGTTCTTC
>TRBD1|once|TRBV15|TRBJ2-2
CATSREVPPQGRNTGELFF
TGTGCCACCAGCAGAGAGGTCCCCCCACAGGGGAGGAACACCGGGGAGCTGTTTTTT
>NA|NA|TRBV4-3|TRBJ1-1
CASSQDHRRTEAFF
TGCGCCAGCAGCCAAGATCATCGACGGACTGAAGCTTTCTTT